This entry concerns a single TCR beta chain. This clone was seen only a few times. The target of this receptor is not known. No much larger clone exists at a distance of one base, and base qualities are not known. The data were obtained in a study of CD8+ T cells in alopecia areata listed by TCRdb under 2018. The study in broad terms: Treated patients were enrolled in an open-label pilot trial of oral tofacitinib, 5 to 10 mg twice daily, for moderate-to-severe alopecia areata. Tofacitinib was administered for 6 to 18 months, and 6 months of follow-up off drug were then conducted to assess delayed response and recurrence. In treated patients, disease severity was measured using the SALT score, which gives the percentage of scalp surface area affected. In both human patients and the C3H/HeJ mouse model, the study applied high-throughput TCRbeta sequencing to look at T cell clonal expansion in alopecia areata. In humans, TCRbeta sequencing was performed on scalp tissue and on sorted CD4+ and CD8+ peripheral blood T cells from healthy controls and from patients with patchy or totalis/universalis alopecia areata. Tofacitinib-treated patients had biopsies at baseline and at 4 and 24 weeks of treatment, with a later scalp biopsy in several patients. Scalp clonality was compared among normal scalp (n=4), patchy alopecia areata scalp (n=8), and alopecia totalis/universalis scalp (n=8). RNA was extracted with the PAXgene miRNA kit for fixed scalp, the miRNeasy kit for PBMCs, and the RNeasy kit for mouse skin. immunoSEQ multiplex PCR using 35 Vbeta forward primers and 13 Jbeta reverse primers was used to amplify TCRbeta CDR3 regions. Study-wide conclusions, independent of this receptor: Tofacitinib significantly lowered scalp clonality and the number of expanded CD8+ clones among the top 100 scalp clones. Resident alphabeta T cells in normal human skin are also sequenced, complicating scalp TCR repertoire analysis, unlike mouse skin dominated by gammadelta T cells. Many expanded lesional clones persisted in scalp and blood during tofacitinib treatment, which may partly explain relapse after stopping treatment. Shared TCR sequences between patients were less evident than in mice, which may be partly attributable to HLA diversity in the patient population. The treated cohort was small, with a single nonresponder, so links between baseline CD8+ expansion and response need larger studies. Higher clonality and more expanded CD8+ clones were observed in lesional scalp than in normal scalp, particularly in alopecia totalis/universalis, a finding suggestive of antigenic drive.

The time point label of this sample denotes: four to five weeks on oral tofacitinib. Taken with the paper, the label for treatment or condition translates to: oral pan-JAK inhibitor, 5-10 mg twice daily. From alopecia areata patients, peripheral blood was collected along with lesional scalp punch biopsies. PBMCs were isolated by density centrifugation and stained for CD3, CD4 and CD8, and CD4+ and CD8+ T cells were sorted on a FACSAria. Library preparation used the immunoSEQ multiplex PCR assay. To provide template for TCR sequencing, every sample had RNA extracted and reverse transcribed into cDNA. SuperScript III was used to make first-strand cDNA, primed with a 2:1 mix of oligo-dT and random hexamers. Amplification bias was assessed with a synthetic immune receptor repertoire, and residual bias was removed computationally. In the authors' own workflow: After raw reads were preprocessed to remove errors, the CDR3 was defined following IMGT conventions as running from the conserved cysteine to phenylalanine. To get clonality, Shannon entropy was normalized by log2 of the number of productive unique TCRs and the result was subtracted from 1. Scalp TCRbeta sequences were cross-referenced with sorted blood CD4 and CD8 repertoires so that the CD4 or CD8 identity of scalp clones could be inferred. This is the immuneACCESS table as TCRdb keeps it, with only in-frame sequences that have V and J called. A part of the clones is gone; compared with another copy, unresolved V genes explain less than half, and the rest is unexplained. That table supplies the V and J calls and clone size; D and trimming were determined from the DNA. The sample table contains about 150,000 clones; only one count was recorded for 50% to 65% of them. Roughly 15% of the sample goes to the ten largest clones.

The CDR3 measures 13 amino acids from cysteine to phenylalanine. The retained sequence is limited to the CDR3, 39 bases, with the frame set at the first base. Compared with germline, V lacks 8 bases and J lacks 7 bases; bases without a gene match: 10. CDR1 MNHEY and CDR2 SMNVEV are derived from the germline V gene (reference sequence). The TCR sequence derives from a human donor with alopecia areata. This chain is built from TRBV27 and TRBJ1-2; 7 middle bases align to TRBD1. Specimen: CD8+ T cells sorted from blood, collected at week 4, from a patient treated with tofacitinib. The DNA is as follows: TGTGCCAGCCAGGGGGACGGCCGCGGTGGCTACACCTTC. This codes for CASQGDGRGGYTF.